Each of the 30 T cell receptor beta chains below was sequenced from the same sample in a study of OX40 agonist ivuxolimab in advanced cancers. The repertoire was sequenced with immunoSEQ multiplex PCR; TCRdb's copy has only in-frame clones and lacks some. The profile shows 50,000 to 75,000 clones, about 90% of them singletons. Sequenced material: CD4+ or CD8+ T cells sorted from blood, taken in a trial of the OX40 agonist ivuxolimab. The receptors come from an adult with an advanced solid tumor such as melanoma, head and neck, liver or kidney cancer.

The chain carries TRBV29-1 and TRBJ2-7; TRBD1 aligns across 7 bases. V lost 7 bases and J lost 4; bases outside the gene matches: 10. Germline CDR1 and CDR2: SQVTM and ANQGSEA. This CDR3 is built from 13 residues. CDR3 protein: CSAKQGSGYEQYF. For the CDR3, the DNA is TGCAGCGCCAAACAGGGGTCAGGTTACGAGCAGTACTTC.

The chain carries TRBV30 and TRBJ2-3, with TRBD2 matching over 9 bases. J was trimmed by 6 bases and V by 3 bases; bases with no gene match: 7. The CDR3 is made up of 14 amino acids. Germline loops: CDR1 GTSNPN, CDR2 SVGIG (reference sequence). The CDR3 spells CAWRASGGWDTQYF. As DNA, the CDR3 is TGTGCCTGGAGGGCCAGCGGGGGGTGGGATACGCAGTATTTT.

This chain uses TRBV30 with TRBJ2-1; a weak D match, TRBD2 (5 bases). V was clipped by 2 bases and J by 2 bases, with 13 bases between them. The CDR3 consists of 15 residues. Germline-derived CDR1 and CDR2 are GTSNPN and SVGIG (reference sequence). This CDR3 is CAWSSLAPAYNEQFF. CDR3 DNA: TGTGCCTGGAGTTCTCTAGCCCCGGCCTACAATGAGCAGTTCTTC.

V usage is TRBV5-1 and J usage is TRBJ2-1; 12 bases match TRBD1. J was trimmed by 9 bases and V by 4 bases; bases with no gene match: 11. The CDR3 runs 16 residues. The germline V gene has CDR1 SGHRS and CDR2 YFSETQ. CDR3 region: CASSLFLGTGGVEQFF. CDR3 DNA sequence: TGCGCCAGCAGCCTCTTCCTTGGGACAGGGGGCGTTGAGCAGTTCTTC.

V gene TRBV7-2 combines with J gene TRBJ2-7, with D perhaps TRBD2 (5 bases). V lost 0 bases and J 3 bases, leaving 12 bases between the germline ends. The germline gives CDR1 SGHTA, CDR2 FQGNSA. This CDR3 region has 15 residues. CDR3 sequence: CASSLAPVGVYEQYF. For the CDR3, the DNA is TGTGCCAGCAGCTTAGCGCCGGTCGGGGTCTACGAGCAGTACTTC.

The DNA of the CDR3 is TGCGCCAGCAGTGACAGGGGGACTGGGAGCAATCAGCCCCAGCATTTT. Translated: CASSDRGTGSNQPQHF. The chain recombines TRBV10-2 with TRBJ1-5, with 7 bases matching TRBD1. CDR3 length: 16 residues. Germline loops: CDR1 WSHSY, CDR2 SAAADI. V shed 3 bases, J shed 1 base, and the junction held 6 bases outside the gene matches.

The V and J genes are TRBV9 and TRBJ1-2; tentative D call: TRBD1 (5 bases). The V and J ends lost 4 bases and 4 bases respectively, with 17 bases between them. The length of the CDR3 is 15 residues. CDR1 and CDR2 from the germline V gene are SGDLS and YYNGEE. The CDR3 sequence is CASSTEGVGTYGYTF. CDR3 sequence (DNA): TGTGCCAGCAGCACAGAAGGGGTGGGGACCTATGGCTACACCTTC.

The chain recombines TRBV2 with TRBJ1-2, with 11 bases aligning to TRBD1. Per the germline V gene, CDR1 is SNHLY and CDR2 is FYNNEI. The CDR3 runs 15 residues. Germline trimming cut 3 bases from V and 3 bases from J; bases unmatched to any gene: 3. CDR3 DNA sequence: TGTGCCAGCAGTGATCCGGGACAGGGGGACTATGGCTACACCTTC. Amino acid sequence: CASSDPGQGDYGYTF.

The rearrangement joins TRBV19 to TRBJ1-4; D unclear. The germline V gene has CDR1 LNHDA and CDR2 SQIVND (reference sequence). This CDR3 is 15 amino acids long. Trimming took 7 bases from V and 3 from J, leaving 15 bases between them. The CDR3 here is CASTIGVQANEKLFF. The CDR3 DNA sequence: TGTGCCAGTACCATAGGTGTCCAGGCTAATGAAAAACTGTTTTTT. The entire variable domain, with the rest obtained from reference TRBV19 and TRBJ1-4, is as follows: DGGITQSPKYLFRKEGQNVTLSCEQNLNHDAMYWYRQDPGQGLRLIYYSQIVNDFQKGDIAEGYSVSREKKESFPLTVTSAQKNPTAFYLCASTIGVQANEKLFFGSGTQLSVL.

The V gene is TRBV30, the J gene TRBJ2-1, with TRBD2 matching 13 bases. The CDR3 runs to 15 residues. V was pared by 7 bases and J by 3 bases, with 6 bases of the junction left unmatched. Germline CDR1 and CDR2: GTSNPN and SVGIG (reference sequence). The CDR3 bases are TGTGCCTCAAGGACTAGCGGGAGACTCTACAATGAGCAGTTCTTC. Amino acid sequence: CASRTSGRLYNEQFF.

V and J are TRBV5-4 and TRBJ2-5, with D tentatively TRBD1 (5 bases). V gave up 0 bases and J gave up 5 bases, with 8 bases separating them. Germline loops: CDR1 SGHNT, CDR2 YYREEE (reference sequence). CDR3 length: 13 residues. The CDR3 region has the DNA TGTGCCAGCAGCTTGGGACAGACGGAGACCCAGTACTTC. This codes for CASSLGQTETQYF.

The rearrangement joins TRBV10-3 to TRBJ2-2, with D possibly being TRBD1 (6 bases). Germline V gene data show CDR1 as ENHRY and CDR2 as SYGVKD. V was clipped by 7 bases and J by 1 base, with 10 bases between them. The CDR3 totals 14 residues. The CDR3 DNA is TGTGCCATCACACAGGGTGGGAACACCGGGGAGCTGTTTTTT. This codes for CAITQGGNTGELFF.

V gene TRBV14 combines with J gene TRBJ2-4; D unclear. Looked up from germline, CDR1 is SGHDN and CDR2 is FVKESK. There are 12 residues in the CDR3. V shed 2 bases and J shed 9 bases, with 8 bases lying between them. The CDR3 here is CASSQSSAIQYF. CDR3 DNA sequence: TGTGCCAGCAGCCAATCCTCAGCCATTCAGTACTTC.

This chain joins TRBV20-1 and TRBJ2-5; D is unresolved. Trimming left V 3 bases short and J 1 base short, with 3 bases between. From germline, CDR1 is DFQATT and CDR2 SNEGSKA (reference sequence). The CDR3 has 11 residues. The CDR3 reads CSASSQETQYF. CDR3 coding DNA: TGCAGTGCTAGCTCCCAAGAGACCCAGTACTTC.

The chain combines TRBV28 with TRBJ2-7; D uncertain. CDR3 size: 14 residues. The germline V and J ends were trimmed by 7 bases and 2 bases, with 15 bases remaining between them. Looked up from germline, CDR1 is MDHEN and CDR2 is SYDVKM. CDR3 coding DNA: TGTGCCAGCATCAACGTGGGAAGGGCCTACGAGCAGTACTTC. This sequence encodes CASINVGRAYEQYF.

The chain combines TRBV5-5 with TRBJ1-5; D is unresolved. Between the trimmed V and J ends, which lost 2 bases and 0 bases, there was a span of 12 bases. Germline CDR1 SGHKS, CDR2 YYEKEE (reference sequence). The CDR3 loop spans 16 amino acids. In DNA form, the CDR3 reads TGTGCCAGCAGCTTTTCTGTACAAAATAGCAATCAGCCCCAGCATTTT. Its translation: CASSFSVQNSNQPQHF.

This sequence joins TRBV2 and TRBJ1-4, with D uncertain. The CDR3 extends over 15 amino acids. V lost 1 base, J lost 4 bases, and 10 bases lay in between. Germline V gene data show CDR1 as SNHLY and CDR2 as FYNNEI. The CDR3 spells CASSEVGLVNEKLFF. For the CDR3, the DNA is TGTGCCAGCAGTGAAGTTGGACTAGTTAATGAAAAACTGTTTTTT.

The rearrangement joins TRBV6-6 to TRBJ2-5; D perhaps matches TRBD1 (5 bases). Between the trimmed V and J ends, which lost 5 bases and 1 base, there was a span of 11 bases. This CDR3 is 14 amino acids long. CDR1 MNHNY and CDR2 SVGAGI come from the germline V gene (reference sequence). The CDR3 is CASSGASAQETQYF. For the CDR3, the DNA is TGTGCCAGCAGTGGGGCATCCGCCCAAGAGACCCAGTACTTC.

The chain recombines TRBV14 with TRBJ2-1; 8 bases fit TRBD1. The CDR3 spans 16 residues. Germline V lookup: CDR1 SGHDN, CDR2 FVKESK. V lost 0 bases, J lost 8 bases, and 9 bases stayed unmatched. This chain's CDR3 is CASSQEGMTQGDEQFF. CDR3 sequence (DNA): TGTGCCAGCAGCCAAGAAGGTATGACACAGGGGGATGAGCAGTTCTTC.

This chain joins TRBV5-1 and TRBJ1-1; D not resolved. The germline gives CDR1 SGHRS, CDR2 YFSETQ. The CDR3 is made up of 15 amino acids. V was trimmed by 0 bases and J by 1 base, leaving 10 bases between them. The CDR3 here is CASSLELRGNTEAFF. Here the CDR3 DNA reads TGCGCCAGCAGCTTGGAACTTCGAGGGAACACTGAAGCTTTCTTT.

The V gene is TRBV7-3, the J gene TRBJ2-7; the match to TRBD2 covers 7 bases. V lost 1 base, J lost 6 bases, and 3 bases stayed unmatched. CDR3 length: 13 residues. Germline assignment: CDR1 SGHTA and CDR2 FQGTGA. CDR3 amino acids: CASSLITGGEQYF. The CDR3 DNA reads TGTGCCAGCAGCTTAATCACGGGGGGCGAGCAGTACTTC.

The CDR3, as DNA: TGTGCCAGCAGCTTAGCTCCAGCGGGGTCCTACAATGAGCAGTTCTTC. The encoded protein is CASSLAPAGSYNEQFF. This chain links TRBV13 with TRBJ2-1; TRBD2 matches 7 bases. CDR1 PRHDT and CDR2 FYEKMQ come from the germline V gene (reference sequence). V trimming: 1 base; J trimming: 1 base; junction bases outside the gene matches: 4. This CDR3 spans 16 amino acids.

The chain combines TRBV28 with TRBJ2-1; D is unresolved. The CDR3 spans 16 residues. Germline CDR1 reads MDHEN; CDR2 reads SYDVKM. V dropped 6 bases and J dropped 7 bases, with 22 bases sitting between them. CDR3 DNA sequence: TGTGCCAGCAGCTCAGATGGACCCAACTCTTGGAATGAGCAGTTCTTC. Translation: CASSSDGPNSWNEQFF.

The chain employs TRBV30 and TRBJ2-2; TRBD2 agrees at 9 bases. The junction had 12 bases not matched to a gene; V was cut back by 3 bases and J by 1 base. Germline V CDR1 and CDR2: GTSNPN, SVGIG (reference sequence). This CDR3 is 18 amino acids long. The DNA for the CDR3 is TGTGCCTGGAGGGAGCGGGAGGTATTCCAACAGAACACCGGGGAGCTGTTTTTT. This translates into CAWREREVFQQNTGELFF.

The rearrangement joins TRBV5-4 to TRBJ1-1, with 7 positions matching TRBD1. V lost 4 bases and J lost 5; bases outside the gene matches: 8. Germline CDR1 is SGHNT and CDR2 is YYREEE (reference sequence). CDR3 length equals 14 residues. Written as DNA, the CDR3 is TGTGCCAGCAGCAGTACAGGGGTCTTGACTGAAGCTTTCTTT. Protein product: CASSSTGVLTEAFF.

The chain recombines TRBV6-5 with TRBJ1-2; the match to TRBD1 covers 7 bases. Trimming at V came to 5 bases and at J to 4 bases, leaving 10 bases not matched to a gene. There are 15 residues in the CDR3. The germline gives CDR1 MNHEY, CDR2 SVGAGI. CDR3 amino acids: CASSHRGRPIYGYTF. CDR3 nucleotides: TGTGCCAGCAGTCACAGGGGTCGTCCCATCTATGGCTACACCTTC.

The CDR3 sequence is CASSRPGQGGNEQFF. CDR3 DNA: TGTGCCAGCAGCCGACCGGGACAGGGTGGCAATGAGCAGTTCTTC. The V call is TRBV6-5, the J call TRBJ2-1; 9 bases fit TRBD1. Germline V gene sequence: CDR1 MNHEY, CDR2 SVGAGI. Unmatched junction bases numbered 9, after V lost 6 bases and J lost 6 bases. This CDR3 has 15 amino acids.

The rearrangement joins TRBV4-1 to TRBJ1-3; weak D call: TRBD1 (5 bases). CDR3 length equals 17 residues. Trimming took 1 base from V and 0 from J, leaving 13 bases between them. Germline assignment: CDR1 MGHRA and CDR2 YSYEKL. This CDR3 is CASSQGGTVNSGNTIYF. CDR3 DNA: TGCGCCAGCAGCCAAGGGGGGACGGTTAACTCTGGAAACACCATATATTTT.

The gene calls are TRBV5-1 and TRBJ2-1; 9 nucleotides align to TRBD2. V shed 4 bases, J shed 5 bases, and the junction held 7 bases outside the gene matches. Germline V gene lookup returns CDR1 SGHRS and CDR2 YFSETQ. The CDR3 runs 15 residues. The CDR3 sequence: CASSPSGNPHNEQFF. For the CDR3, the DNA is TGCGCCAGCAGCCCTAGCGGGAACCCTCACAATGAGCAGTTCTTC.

The chain carries TRBV25-1 and TRBJ2-3; D is uncertain. V was pared by 4 bases and J by 2 bases, with 7 bases between. This CDR3 comprises 13 residues. In germline, CDR1 is MGHDK, CDR2 SYGVNS. CDR3 protein: CASSALDTDTQYF. CDR3 nucleotides: TGTGCCAGCAGTGCTCTCGACACAGATACGCAGTATTTT.